Below, one T cell receptor beta chain is given with its context. This entry belongs to a study of T cell responses to AZD1222 COVID-19 vaccine. After removal of 4 bases from V and 0 bases from J, the junction contained 6 bases not matched to a gene. CDR1 and CDR2 (germline): LNHDA, SQIVND (reference sequence). There are 16 residues in the CDR3. Sequenced by immunoSEQ multiplex PCR; TCRdb stores in-frame clones only, minus some. The table shows some 110,000 clones, with roughly 80% occurring only once. The material was peripheral blood, obtained on day 0 of AZD1222 vaccination. The chain has TRBV19 and TRBJ1-3; 7 bases fit TRBD1. This TCR was recovered from an adult in good health. CDR3 in amino acids: CASSTDRVYSGNTIYF. CDR3 nucleotide sequence: TGTGCCAGTAGTACAGACAGGGTGTACTCTGGAAACACCATATATTTT.